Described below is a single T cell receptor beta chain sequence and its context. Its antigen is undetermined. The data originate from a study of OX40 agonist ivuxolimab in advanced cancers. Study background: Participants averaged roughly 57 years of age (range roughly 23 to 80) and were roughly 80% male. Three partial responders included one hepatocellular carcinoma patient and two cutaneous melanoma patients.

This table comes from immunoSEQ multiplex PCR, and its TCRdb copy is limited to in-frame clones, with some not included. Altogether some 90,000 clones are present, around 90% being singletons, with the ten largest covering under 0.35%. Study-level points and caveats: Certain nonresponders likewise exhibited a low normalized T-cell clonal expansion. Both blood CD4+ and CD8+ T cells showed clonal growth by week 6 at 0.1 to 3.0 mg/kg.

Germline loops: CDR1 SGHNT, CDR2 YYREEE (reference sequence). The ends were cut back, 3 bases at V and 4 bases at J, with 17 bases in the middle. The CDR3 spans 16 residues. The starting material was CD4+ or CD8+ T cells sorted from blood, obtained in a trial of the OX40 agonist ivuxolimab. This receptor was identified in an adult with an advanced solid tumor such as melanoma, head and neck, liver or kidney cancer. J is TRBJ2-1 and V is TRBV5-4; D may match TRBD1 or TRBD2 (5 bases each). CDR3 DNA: TGTGCCAGCAGCTATAACCGGGGCAGATTTTACAATGAGCAGTTCTTC. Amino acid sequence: CASSYNRGRFYNEQFF. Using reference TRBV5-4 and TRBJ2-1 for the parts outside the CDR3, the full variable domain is ETGVTQSPTHLIKTRGQQVTLRCSSQSGHNTVSWYQQALGQGPQFIFQYYREEENGRGNFPPRFSGLQFPNYSSELNVNALELDDSALYLCASSYNRGRFYNEQFFGPGTRLTVL.